The source of this TCR beta chain is a study of T cell repertoires in cytomegalovirus infection. In TCRdb, the reads were re-called with MiXCR into one record per CDR3 protein. Of over 250,000 distinct CDR3 sequences in the sample, less than 25% were seen once. In its sample, this clonotype was seen many times. Antigen specificity is unknown. Germline CDR1 MDHEN, CDR2 SYDVKM. The CDR3 runs 15 residues. After removal of 8 bases from V and 4 bases from J, the junction contained 11 bases not matched to a gene. The chain recombines TRBV28 with TRBJ1-2, with TRBD1 matching 9 bases. The source is a human donor in good health (CMV status not recorded). Some clones in this sample may be carry-over from other donors' samples. The source material was cultured PBMCs, sampled from culture after CMV antigen stimulation. The CDR3 DNA reads TGTGCCAGCCTCCCAACAGGGGGCGAATTCTATGGCTACACCTTC. It translates to CASLPTGGEFYGYTF.